These 4 T cell receptor beta chains originate from one sample sequenced in a study of T cell responses to AZD1222 COVID-19 vaccine. The assay was immunoSEQ multiplex PCR, and TCRdb's table has in-frame clones only and misses some. In the table there are more than 100,000 clones, roughly 90% of which are singletons. The specimen was peripheral blood, collected on day 0 of AZD1222 vaccination. These TCRs come from an adult in good health.

This clone was detected once. CDR3 sequence: CASSPPAGRGETQYF. The CDR3 DNA sequence: TGTGCCAGCAGCCCCCCGGCCGGGCGGGGAGAGACCCAGTACTTC. This chain links TRBV5-6 with TRBJ2-5, with D possibly being TRBD2 (6 bases). V was clipped by 4 bases and J by 4 bases, with 17 bases between them. This CDR3 region has 15 residues. CDR1 and CDR2 from the germline V gene are SGHDT and YYEEEE.

This clone was counted once. The chain has TRBV27 and TRBJ2-7, with D possibly matching TRBD2 (5 bases). The germline V gene has CDR1 MNHEY and CDR2 SMNVEV (reference sequence). Trimming removed 2 bases from V and 0 bases from J, with 8 bases in between. This CDR3 spans 14 amino acids. In DNA form, the CDR3 reads TGTGCCAGCAGTTTACGAGGGTTCTCCTACGAGCAGTACTTC. Its translation: CASSLRGFSYEQYF.

The chain employs TRBV2 and TRBJ1-2, with D possibly matching TRBD1 (5 bases). The CDR3 has 13 amino acids. Trimming took 2 bases from V and 5 from J, leaving 9 bases between them. The germline V gene encodes CDR1 SNHLY and CDR2 FYNNEI. Here the CDR3 reads CASSEKTVYGYTF. In nucleotides, the CDR3 is TGTGCCAGCAGTGAAAAGACAGTTTATGGCTACACCTTC.

The V gene is TRBV6-1, the J gene TRBJ1-6; D unclear. CDR3 length equals 16 residues. V was shortened by 1 base and J by 8 bases, with 15 bases between the two germline ends. Germline loops: CDR1 MNHNS, CDR2 SASEGT. CDR3 protein: CASSEVVPTADSPLHF. CDR3 coding DNA: TGTGCCAGCAGTGAAGTGGTCCCAACGGCGGATTCACCCCTCCACTTT.